This TCR beta chain was sequenced for a study of T-cell reconstitution after alpha-beta-depleted transplantation in children. The V end lost 6 bases, the J end lost 0 bases, and 15 bases lay between the germline ends. The CDR3 length is 15 residues. In germline, CDR1 is KGHSH, CDR2 LQKENI. During its preparation, the TCRbeta library received unique molecular identifiers. TCRdb processed the PCR reads anew with MiXCR; each CDR3 protein has one entry. Seen here are 65,000 to 85,000 distinct CDR3 sequences, roughly a tenth observed once, and the top ten hold around 14%. The table lists this clonotype with many counts.

The gene calls are TRBV18 and TRBJ2-7; no firm D call. The clonotype was recovered from a boy younger than 18 with acute myeloid leukemia, due to receive a stem cell transplant. The sequenced sample was PBMCs, obtained before TCRalphabeta/CD19-depleted stem cell transplant. The DNA for the CDR3 is TGTGCCAGCTCCGCCGGGCCTCAAGCCTCCTACGAGCAGTACTTC. This sequence encodes CASSAGPQASYEQYF.